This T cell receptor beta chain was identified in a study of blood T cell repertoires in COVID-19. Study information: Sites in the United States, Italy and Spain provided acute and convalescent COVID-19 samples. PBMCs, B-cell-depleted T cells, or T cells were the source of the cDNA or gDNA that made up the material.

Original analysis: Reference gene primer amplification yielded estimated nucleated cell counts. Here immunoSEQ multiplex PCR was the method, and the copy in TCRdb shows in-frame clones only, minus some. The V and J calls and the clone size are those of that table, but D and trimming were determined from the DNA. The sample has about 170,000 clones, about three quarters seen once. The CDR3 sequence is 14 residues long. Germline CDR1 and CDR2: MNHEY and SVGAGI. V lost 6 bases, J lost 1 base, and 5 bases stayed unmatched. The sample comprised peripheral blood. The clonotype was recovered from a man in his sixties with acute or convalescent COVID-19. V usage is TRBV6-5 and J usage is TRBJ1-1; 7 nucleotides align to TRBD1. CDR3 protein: CASSPRDRNTEAFF. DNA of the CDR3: TGTGCCAGCAGCCCCCGGGACAGGAACACTGAAGCTTTCTTT.